Listed here are 28 T cell receptor beta chains from one sample, sequenced in a study of T cell responses to AZD1222 COVID-19 vaccine. Some clones are missing from TCRdb's copy, which holds only in-frame ones; the method was immunoSEQ multiplex PCR. The sample yields roughly 120,000 clones, around 89% seen once. This material consisted of peripheral blood, taken on day 0 of AZD1222 vaccination. The receptors come from an adult in good health.

This chain joins TRBV10-2 and TRBJ1-4, with D possibly TRBD1 on 5 matching bases. The CDR3 loop spans 15 amino acids. V lost 2 bases, J lost 8 bases, and 15 bases lay in between. Germline-derived CDR1 and CDR2 are WSHSY and SAAADI. DNA for the CDR3: TGCGCCAGCAGTGAGGGGCAGGGACTGGGCGAAAAACTGTTTTTT. Its translation: CASSEGQGLGEKLFF.

The V call is TRBV18, the J call TRBJ2-5; 8 nucleotides align to TRBD2. Germline V gives CDR1 KGHSH, CDR2 LQKENI. The CDR3 is made up of 16 amino acids. The trim removed 3 bases at V and 1 base at J, leaving 7 bases unmatched. The DNA of the CDR3 is TGTGCCAGCTCACCGCGATTCAGCGGGGGCCAAGAGACCCAGTACTTC. Its translation: CASSPRFSGGQETQYF.

The chain has TRBV18 and TRBJ2-5, with D perhaps TRBD1 (5 bases). The germline V gene has CDR1 KGHSH and CDR2 LQKENI. V lost 2 bases and J 4 bases, leaving 20 bases between the germline ends. This CDR3 is 17 amino acids long. CDR3 bases: TGTGCCAGCTCACCAACAGAATTAGGGGCCCGCGGAGAGACCCAGTACTTC. Protein sequence: CASSPTELGARGETQYF.

The CDR3 sequence: CASSLAEYNEQFF. CDR3 sequence (DNA): TGTGCCAGCAGCTTGGCGGAGTACAATGAGCAGTTCTTC. The V gene is TRBV11-3, the J gene TRBJ2-1, with unresolved D. Germline V gene lookup returns CDR1 SGHNT and CDR2 YENEEA. The CDR3 loop spans 13 amino acids. The V end was cut by 3 bases, the J end by 4 bases, with 7 bases between.

The genes are TRBV5-6 and TRBJ1-1; the match to TRBD1 covers 7 bases. Germline V CDR1 and CDR2: SGHDT, YYEEEE. The V and J ends lost 4 bases and 3 bases, in that order; junction bases with no gene match: 6. The CDR3 spans 14 residues. The CDR3: CASSHETGDTEAFF. CDR3 nucleotides: TGTGCCAGCAGCCACGAAACAGGGGACACTGAAGCTTTCTTT.

This chain links TRBV27 with TRBJ2-5; D remains ambiguous. Germline assignment: CDR1 MNHEY and CDR2 SMNVEV (reference sequence). The CDR3 length is 13 residues. The V end was cut by 10 bases, the J end by 1 base, with 13 bases between. The CDR3 region has the DNA TGTGCCACCGGTTCTTGGGCCCAAGAGACCCAGTACTTC. This encodes CATGSWAQETQYF.

This clone was seen a single time. The CDR3 region is CASSTSLANEQFF. The CDR3 DNA is TGTGCCAGTAGTACCTCGCTAGCGAATGAGCAGTTCTTC. V usage is TRBV19 and J usage is TRBJ2-1, with D possibly matching TRBD2 (6 bases). This CDR3 spans 13 amino acids. Germline loops: CDR1 LNHDA, CDR2 SQIVND (reference sequence). V was clipped by 4 bases and J by 7 bases, with 11 bases between them.

V usage is TRBV12-5 and J usage is TRBJ1-1; D is possibly TRBD1 (6 bases). CDR1 and CDR2 (germline): LGHNT, FRNRAP. The CDR3 extends over 15 amino acids. Trimming took off 6 bases at V and 0 bases at J, with 14 bases between the two ends. The CDR3 DNA sequence: TGTGCTAGTGGCACAAGGGGGGAACTGAACACTGAAGCTTTCTTT. Amino acids: CASGTRGELNTEAFF. The entire variable domain, with the rest obtained from reference TRBV12-5 and TRBJ1-1, is as follows: DARVTQTPRHKVTEMGQEVTMRCQPILGHNTVFWYRQTMMQGLELLAYFRNRAPLDDSGMPKDRFSAEMPDATLATLKIQPSEPRDSAVYFCASGTRGELNTEAFFGQGTRLTVV.

This clone was seen just once. This sequence joins TRBV9 and TRBJ1-3; 7 bases are shared with TRBD1. CDR1 and CDR2 (germline): SGDLS, YYNGEE. The CDR3 contains 14 residues. Unmatched junction bases numbered 7, after V lost 2 bases and J lost 8 bases. The CDR3 DNA reads TGTGCCAGCAGCGTGGGGGACAGCCGAGACACCATATATTTT. It is translated as CASSVGDSRDTIYF.

The chain employs TRBV7-8 and TRBJ2-7, with D perhaps given as TRBD1 or TRBD2 (5 bases each). V lost 4 bases and J 0 bases, leaving 13 bases between the germline ends. Per germline, CDR1 SGHVS and CDR2 FQNEAQ. This CDR3 comprises 15 residues. CDR3 bases: TGTGCCAGCAGCTCAGCCCCAGGGAGCTCCTACGAGCAGTACTTC. Translating it yields CASSSAPGSSYEQYF. Full variable domain (rest looked up from reference TRBV7-8 and TRBJ2-7): GAGVSQSPRYKVAKRGQDVALRCDPISGHVSLFWYQQALGQGPEFLTYFQNEAQLDKSGLPSDRFFAERPEGSVSTLKIQRTQQEDSAVYLCASSSAPGSSYEQYFGPGTRLTVT.

The V and J genes are TRBV2 and TRBJ1-5; D is undetermined. The CDR3 is made up of 12 amino acids. Trimming took 2 bases from V and 9 from J, leaving 8 bases between them. Germline loops: CDR1 SNHLY, CDR2 FYNNEI. The CDR3 reads CASSEWWGPQHF. CDR3 coding DNA: TGTGCCAGCAGTGAATGGTGGGGGCCCCAGCATTTT.

CDR3 sequence: CASSQFGTSGPDTQYF. CDR3 nucleotide sequence: TGTGCCAGCAGCCAGTTTGGGACTAGCGGGCCAGATACGCAGTATTTT. The genes are TRBV7-9 and TRBJ2-3; 12 bases are a match to TRBD2. CDR3 length: 16 residues. Germline V gives CDR1 SEHNR, CDR2 FQNEAQ (reference sequence). V was pared by 5 bases and J by 4 bases, with 7 bases of the junction left unmatched.

The chain joins TRBV7-3 to TRBJ2-1; 11 bases map to TRBD2. The CDR3 extends over 14 amino acids. CDR1 and CDR2 (germline): SGHTA, FQGTGA. Losses at the gene ends were 5 bases for V and 9 bases for J; bases not matched to a gene: 6. For the CDR3, the DNA is TGTGCCAGCAGCGCTAGCGGGGGGCGATCTGAGCAGTTCTTC. Translation gives CASSASGGRSEQFF. Drawing the rest from reference TRBV7-3 and TRBJ2-1, the complete variable domain is GAGVSQTPSNKVTEKGKYVELRCDPISGHTALYWYRQSLGQGPEFLIYFQGTGAADDSGLPNDRFFAVRPEGSVSTLKIQRTERGDSAVYLCASSASGGRSEQFFGPGTRLTVL.

The rearrangement joins TRBV6-5 to TRBJ2-1; TRBD2 matches 13 bases. Trimming took 2 bases from V and 9 from J; bases not matched to a gene: 4. Per the germline V gene, CDR1 is MNHEY and CDR2 is SVGAGI. The CDR3 loop spans 15 amino acids. DNA for the CDR3: TGTGCCAGCAGTTACCGGACTAGCGGGGGAGGTGAGCAGTTCTTC. This sequence encodes CASSYRTSGGGEQFF.

This chain links TRBV19 with TRBJ1-5; D is uncertain. The CDR3 has 16 amino acids. Between the trimmed V and J ends, which lost 3 bases and 0 bases, there was a span of 12 bases. From germline, CDR1 is LNHDA and CDR2 SQIVND (reference sequence). The CDR3: CASSISGPGSNQPQHF. The CDR3 coding sequence is TGTGCCAGTAGTATCTCCGGGCCCGGTAGCAATCAGCCCCAGCATTTT.

This chain uses TRBV5-4 with TRBJ2-2, with a weak D call TRBD1 (6 bases). CDR1 and CDR2 (germline): SGHNT, YYREEE (reference sequence). Trimming pared 0 bases from V and 3 bases from J, leaving 9 bases between. This CDR3 contains 15 residues. This CDR3 is CASSLGGRDTGELFF. In DNA, the CDR3 is TGTGCCAGCAGCTTGGGGGGGCGCGACACCGGGGAGCTGTTTTTT.

The chain links TRBV7-2 to TRBJ1-5, with D hard to call. Trimming removed 5 bases from V and 9 bases from J, with 11 bases in between. CDR1 is SGHTA, CDR2 FQGNSA, per germline. The CDR3 is made up of 12 amino acids. CDR3 loop: CASSPAKWPQHF. CDR3 nucleotide sequence: TGTGCCAGCAGCCCCGCTAAATGGCCCCAGCATTTT.

V usage is TRBV12-3 or TRBV12-4 and J usage is TRBJ1-2; D is undetermined. Trimming took 1 base from V and 7 from J, leaving 10 bases between them. The CDR3 loop spans 13 amino acids. The CDR3 nucleotides are TGTGCCAGCAGTTTAGTAACTTCCGGTGGCTACACCTTC. Translation gives CASSLVTSGGYTF.

V is TRBV29-1 and J is TRBJ1-1; TRBD1 aligns across 9 bases. This CDR3 is built from 10 residues. Per the germline V gene, CDR1 is SQVTM and CDR2 is ANQGSEA. The V gene end was trimmed by 6 bases and the J gene end by 7 bases; junction bases not matched to a gene: 0. CDR3 residues: CSVGQGEAFF. CDR3 bases: TGCAGCGTGGGACAGGGTGAAGCTTTCTTT.

The V and J genes are TRBV7-6 and TRBJ2-1; D is perhaps TRBD1 or TRBD2 (6 bases each). V shed 4 bases and J shed 8 bases, with 9 bases lying between them. Germline lookup yields CDR1 SGHVS and CDR2 FNYEAQ. This CDR3 has 12 amino acids. CDR3 sequence (DNA): TGTGCCAGCAGCTCCGGGGGCGATGAGCAGTTCTTC. Amino acids: CASSSGGDEQFF.

The CDR3 nucleotides read TGCAGCGGGGGACGGGCGGGGACTGAAGCTTTCTTT. Protein product: CSGGRAGTEAFF. The chain combines TRBV29-1 with TRBJ1-1; D may be TRBD1 (5 bases). V dropped 7 bases and J dropped 5 bases, with 14 bases sitting between them. The CDR3 consists of 12 residues. In germline, CDR1 is SQVTM, CDR2 ANQGSEA.

The rearrangement uses TRBV7-8 and TRBJ1-3; D is unclear. The germline V and J ends were trimmed by 4 bases and 0 bases, with 16 bases remaining between them. There are 17 residues in the CDR3. Germline V gives CDR1 SGHVS, CDR2 FQNEAQ. In DNA, the CDR3 is TGTGCCAGCAGCTGGCCTTCTGCGGGAAGCTCTGGAAACACCATATATTTT. Encoded protein: CASSWPSAGSSGNTIYF.

The chain combines TRBV6-1 with TRBJ1-5; 9 nucleotides align to TRBD1. The V gene end was trimmed by 3 bases and the J gene end by 6 bases; junction bases not matched to a gene: 6. From germline, CDR1 is MNHNS and CDR2 SASEGT. There are 15 residues in the CDR3. CDR3 amino acids: CASSERDRVGQPQHF. For the CDR3, the DNA is TGTGCCAGCAGTGAGCGGGACAGGGTGGGTCAGCCCCAGCATTTT.

This chain links TRBV3-1 (or the pseudogene TRBV3-2) with TRBJ2-3; perhaps D is TRBD1 or TRBD2 (7 bases each). CDR1 and CDR2 from the germline V gene are LGHDT and YNNKEL (reference sequence). The CDR3 is 19 residues long. The V end lost 4 bases, the J end lost 2 bases, and 25 bases lay between the germline ends. For the CDR3, the DNA is TGTGCCAGCAGCCGGATGGGAGGGGGCTACGGGCCAACCACAGATACGCAGTATTTT. This sequence encodes CASSRMGGGYGPTTDTQYF.

Here the CDR3 reads CASSNRGYRTEAFF. CDR3 bases: TGTGCCAGCTCTAACAGGGGGTATCGCACTGAAGCTTTCTTT. The chain joins TRBV21-1 to TRBJ1-1; TRBD1 reflects the table's D call only, with no check against the DNA. TRBV21-1 is marked as a pseudogene. The CDR3 consists of 14 residues.

V and J are TRBV28 and TRBJ2-7, with 10 bases aligning to TRBD1. The CDR3 runs to 15 residues. The J segment lost 4 bases and the V segment lost 5 bases, leaving 8 bases of the junction unmatched. Looked up from germline, CDR1 is MDHEN and CDR2 is SYDVKM. Here the CDR3 reads CASSPGQGGLYEQYF. DNA of the CDR3: TGTGCCAGCAGTCCCGGACAGGGGGGTTTGTACGAGCAGTACTTC.

There are a few counts of this clone. V gene TRBV6-5 combines with J gene TRBJ1-6; D is unresolved. Trimming removed 7 bases from V and 9 bases from J, with 16 bases in between. The CDR3 has 14 residues. Germline-derived CDR1 and CDR2 are MNHEY and SVGAGI. As DNA, the CDR3 is TGTGCCAGCACCCCTAAGGAGAACGGTTCACCCCTCCACTTT. Its protein product is CASTPKENGSPLHF.

This clone was seen a few times. At the DNA level, this CDR3 is encoded by other sequences in the same sample as well. V is TRBV28 and J is TRBJ2-2, with 12 nucleotides matching TRBD2. Germline CDR1 reads MDHEN; CDR2 reads SYDVKM. After removal of 1 base from V and 6 bases from J, the junction contained 6 bases not matched to a gene. The CDR3 extends over 17 amino acids. CDR3 sequence: CASSLFDLAGGPGELFF. The DNA for the CDR3 is TGTGCCAGCAGTTTATTCGACCTAGCGGGGGGGCCCGGGGAGCTGTTTTTT. The whole variable domain, remainder taken from reference TRBV28 and TRBJ2-2, is DVKVTQSSRYLVKRTGEKVFLECVQDMDHENMFWYRQDPGLGLRLIYFSYDVKMKEKGDIPEGYSVSREKKERFSLILESASTNQTSMYLCASSLFDLAGGPGELFFGEGSRLTVL.